This T cell receptor beta chain was identified during a study of beta chain features in type 1 diabetes (dated by TCRdb to 2016 to 2019). Concerning the study at large: No differences in mean age, gender distribution, total cell number or subset yield were found between patients and healthy donors. In the study, TCRB repertoires of sorted circulating CD4+ T cell subsets from recently diagnosed type 1 diabetes patients were compared with those of matched healthy donors. Regulatory and stem cell-like memory subsets were isolated from only 8 patients and about eight healthy donors, whereas naive and central memory subsets came from all 30 or so donors. A total of around 110,000,000 sorted cells were examined across all samples, and RNA yield correlated strongly with the number of cells per subset. Overall study outcomes, separate from this receptor: Because cDNA rather than genomic DNA was sequenced, highly expressing activated cells could have been over-represented, although no difference in activation and CD3 levels was found between groups. Naive, central memory and regulatory TCRB repertoires appeared to be more similar among patients than among healthy donors. Only small numbers of individuals were included in the HLA sub-analyses, which left unresolved whether HLA type had any influence on TCRB rearrangement. At VDJ recombination sites, type 1 diabetes patients had fewer insertions and more deleted nucleotides, which implies abnormalities in thymic rearrangement. In all four CD4+ subsets, TCRB CDR3 length was moderately but significantly shorter in type 1 diabetes patients. PCR might favor shorter templates, but patient and control samples were amplified and corrected together, so any skew would affect both groups equally.

The High Capacity cDNA Reverse Transcription Kit was used to reverse transcribe all of the isolated RNA, meaning that expressed TCRB transcripts were what got sequenced. Deep immunoSEQ sequencing was applied to naive, central memory and regulatory T cell samples, giving an average of roughly 3.5 million total reads per sample. Sorted cells were lysed in RLT buffer, and RNA was extracted using DNase-treated RNeasy Micro or Mini kits according to cell number. Each cell subset was processed separately to prevent cross-contamination, with patient and healthy donor samples processed together. The immunoSEQ multiplex PCR was used to amplify TCRB sequences from cDNA, yielding 87-bp fragments that span the CDR3 region. Amplicons were sequenced on the Illumina HiSeq platform. The authors' pipeline ran thus. Synthetic template baselines were used to correct PCR bias computationally, reads within Hamming distance 2 were collapsed together, and singletons that could not be merged were discarded. Reads were aligned against IMGT so that V, D and J genes, CDR3 length and insertions or deletions at six rearrangement sites could be assigned. Clonotype counts were normalized to sorted cell number within each subset before computing true diversity and Gini coefficients with the tcR R package. The overlap coefficient, calculated on TCRB nucleotide sequences, was used to measure repertoire sharing. TCRdb obtained this table from immuneACCESS and retained in-frame rearrangements with V and J assigned. These tables miss some clones; where compared with another copy, unresolved V genes account for less than half of the shortfall, and the remainder is unexplained. V, J and clone size were drawn from that table, and D and trimming were deduced from the DNA. Recorded for this sample are some 350,000 clones; around 10% of them occurred a single time. 0.45% to 0.65% of the sample is in the top ten clones.

The germline V end is reduced by 0 bases and the J end by 8 bases; junction bases left unmatched: 0. From cysteine to phenylalanine, the CDR3 is 12 amino acids long. The DNA shown is the 36-base CDR3, in frame from base 1. Sequences KGHSH (CDR1) and LQKENI (CDR2) are obtained from the germline V gene. Each donor gave one peripheral blood draw, averaging approximately 110 mL, which was collected into heparinised tubes. Using a panel that included CD45RO, CCR7, CD25, CD127, CD95 and CD27, naive, central memory, regulatory and stem cell-like memory CD4+ T cells were sorted on a BD FACSAria II. Purity was above 95% for every sorted population. PBMCs were isolated right away by Lymphoprep density gradient centrifugation and were stained directly, without culture. Samples were stained and sorted in pairs, with one healthy donor and one patient per experiment, so that batch effects were minimized. This clone was counted only a few times. Its antigen remains undetermined. No much larger clonotype is one base removed from it; base qualities were not supplied.

The chain links TRBV18 with TRBJ1-1, with TRBD1 identical over 7 junction bases. The clonotype was recovered from a man between 25 and 39 years old with type 1 diabetes. Input material: central memory CD4+ T cells from blood. The CDR3 reads as follows: CASSPPDREAFF. The DNA reads TGTGCCAGCTCACCACCGGACAGGGAAGCTTTCTTT.